The T cell receptor (beta chain) under discussion was sequenced for a study of OX40 agonist ivuxolimab in advanced cancers. Assay: immunoSEQ multiplex PCR; the TCRdb copy retains only in-frame clones and omits some. The table includes tens of thousands of clones, about nine tenths detected once. Exclusion of a patient followed from autoimmune disease history or systemic immunosuppression. Overall study findings and caveats: The mean number of expanded clones was higher in CD8+ T cells than in CD4+.

Trimming stripped 1 base from V and 4 bases from J, with 11 bases between. The CDR3 spans 14 residues. Per the germline V gene, CDR1 is SGHRS and CDR2 is YFSETQ. In the case of this clone: Its target is unknown.

The TCR was taken from an adult with an advanced solid tumor such as melanoma, head and neck, liver or kidney cancer. The material sequenced was CD4+ or CD8+ T cells sorted from blood, taken in a trial of the OX40 agonist ivuxolimab. The chain employs TRBV5-1 and TRBJ1-1, with a possible D match to TRBD1 (6 bases). DNA of the CDR3: TGCGCCAGCAGCTTGCCGGGGGGCGTCACTGAAGCTTTCTTT. The encoded protein is CASSLPGGVTEAFF. Complete variable domain (other parts from reference TRBV5-1 and TRBJ1-1): KAGVTQTPRYLIKTRGQQVTLSCSPISGHRSVSWYQQTPGQGLQFLFEYFSETQRNKGNFPGRFSGRQFSNSRSEMNVSTLELGDSALYLCASSLPGGVTEAFFGQGTRLTVV.